The 32 T cell receptor beta chains listed next were all sequenced from one sample in a study of metastatic and nonmetastatic thyroid tumors. TCRdb ran MiXCR on the PCR reads. Seen here are about 21,000 clones, around 15% observed once, and the top ten hold under 11%. Ahead of thyroid surgery, no patient had received treatment of any kind. Input material: tumor tissue. These TCRs come from a female donor with papillary thyroid cancer or a benign thyroid nodule (not recorded which). Some clones in this sample may be carry-over from other donors' samples.

The chain is built from TRBV5-1 and TRBJ2-1; D is ambiguous. This CDR3 is built from 11 residues. Trimming pared 7 bases from V and 9 bases from J, leaving 11 bases between. CDR1 SGHRS and CDR2 YFSETQ come from the germline V gene. The CDR3 reads CASELGSEQFF. In DNA form, the CDR3 reads TGCGCCAGCGAGCTGGGTAGTGAGCAGTTCTTC.

This clone was observed a few times. The CDR3 here is CASSFRQGLGNEQFF. Written as DNA, the CDR3 is TGTGCCAGCAGTTTCAGGCAGGGATTGGGCAATGAGCAGTTCTTC. The J gene is TRBJ2-1, the V gene TRBV12-3 or TRBV12-4; tentatively, D is TRBD1 (5 bases). The CDR3 extends over 15 amino acids. V shed 3 bases and J shed 6 bases, with 15 bases lying between them.

This clone was picked up many times. This may be a read error: a much more frequent sequence differs by one nucleotide. The V call is TRBV5-1, the J call TRBJ2-2; the D call may be TRBD1 or TRBD2 (5 bases each). CDR1 and CDR2 (germline): SGHRS, YFSETQ. The CDR3 spans 11 residues. This chain's CDR3 is CASSGTGERFF. The CDR3 nucleotides read TGCGCCAGCAGCGGGACCGGGGAGCGGTTTTTT.

This clone was detected many times. The identical CDR3 is also encoded by other nucleotide sequences in the sample. V is TRBV5-8 and J is TRBJ2-4; 7 bases are shared with TRBD1. Trimming cost V 4 bases and J 11 bases; bases outside gene matches: 3. Germline V gene lookup returns CDR1 SGHTS and CDR2 YDEGEE. CDR3 length: 11 amino acids. Here the CDR3 DNA reads TGTGCCAGCAGCGTAGGACAGGTTCAGTACTTC. Its protein is CASSVGQVQYF.

This rearrangement joins TRBV5-1 to TRBJ2-7; D is ambiguous. Trimming left V 1 base short and J 2 bases short, with 13 bases between. This CDR3 spans 15 amino acids. Germline V gene sequence: CDR1 SGHRS, CDR2 YFSETQ. CDR3 in amino acids: CASSLNGVSPYEQYF. The CDR3 DNA sequence: TGCGCCAGCAGCTTGAATGGCGTATCGCCCTACGAGCAGTACTTC.

On this clone: This may come from a read error, since a much larger clone is one base off. This sequence joins TRBV5-6 and TRBJ2-1; possible D gene TRBD1, 6 bases. The CDR3 totals 13 residues. The germline V gene has CDR1 SGHDT and CDR2 YYEEEE. The CDR3 loop is CAISQDSYNEQFF. In DNA, the CDR3 is TGTGCCATCAGCCAGGACAGCTACAATGAGCAGTTCTTC.

This clone showed up many times. The chain has TRBV4-1 and TRBJ2-7; D might be TRBD1 or TRBD2, each matching 5 bases. Germline lookup yields CDR1 MGHRA and CDR2 YSYEKL. Deletions cut 2 bases from V and 2 bases from J, with 13 bases between. This CDR3 is built from 15 residues. DNA of the CDR3: TGCGCCAGCAGCCAAATGTGGGGGAGCGCCTACGAGCAGTACTTC. It translates to CASSQMWGSAYEQYF.

This clone was seen repeatedly, ten times or more. CDR3 DNA sequence: TGTGCCAGCAGCGCTAGCGGGGGATACTACAATGAGCAGTTCTTC. This codes for CASSASGGYYNEQFF. The V call is TRBV9, the J call TRBJ2-1; 10 bases agree with TRBD2. V shed 3 bases, J shed 3 bases, and the junction held 3 bases outside the gene matches. The germline V gene encodes CDR1 SGDLS and CDR2 YYNGEE. This CDR3 is built from 15 residues.

This chain links TRBV5-1 with TRBJ2-3, with D possibly being TRBD1 or TRBD2 (5 bases each). Deletions cut 7 bases from V and 10 bases from J, with 25 bases between. The CDR3 extends over 15 amino acids. CDR1 and CDR2 (germline): SGHRS, YFSETQ. CDR3 nucleotide sequence: TGCGCCAGCTCAGCACCTAGGGTTCAGGGAGACGCGCAGTATTTT. It translates to CASSAPRVQGDAQYF.

About this clone: This may stem from a read error, because a much larger clone lies one nucleotide away. The CDR3, as DNA: TGCAGCGTTAGACTGGACACCAAGAATTCACCCCTCCACTTT. Its translation is CSVRLDTKNSPLHF. V usage is TRBV29-1 and J usage is TRBJ1-6; maybe TRBD1 (5 bases). Trimming removed 5 bases from V and 7 bases from J, with 15 bases in between. The CDR3 runs to 14 residues. Germline V CDR1 and CDR2: SQVTM, ANQGSEA.

In its sample, this clone was seen many times. This chain uses TRBV28 with TRBJ2-7, with 11 nucleotides matching TRBD2. The trim removed 1 base at V and 3 bases at J, leaving 11 bases unmatched. This CDR3 spans 18 amino acids. Germline loops: CDR1 MDHEN, CDR2 SYDVKM. CDR3 coding DNA: TGTGCCAGCAGTTTATACTGGCTAGCGGGAGGTGAGTTCTACGAGCAGTACTTC. Translation gives CASSLYWLAGGEFYEQYF.

In this sample, this clone turned up many times. The chain combines TRBV10-2 with TRBJ2-3, with D hard to call. This CDR3 has 13 residues. The V and J ends lost 5 bases and 0 bases respectively, with 6 bases between them. Germline V gene sequence: CDR1 WSHSY, CDR2 SAAADI. The CDR3 here is CASSHSSTDTQYF. CDR3 nucleotides: TGCGCCAGCAGTCATTCTAGCACAGATACGCAGTATTTT.

By sample fraction, this clone is medium-sized. The chain's CDR3 is CASSLARGLEQYF. For the CDR3, the DNA is TGCGCCAGCAGCTTGGCCAGGGGGCTCGAGCAGTACTTC. The chain is built from TRBV5-1 and TRBJ2-7; 8 positions match TRBD1. The trim removed 0 bases at V and 6 bases at J, leaving 2 bases unmatched. The CDR3 totals 13 residues. Germline V gene lookup returns CDR1 SGHRS and CDR2 YFSETQ.

Many counts were recorded for this clone. This chain uses TRBV12-3 or TRBV12-4 with TRBJ1-5; D gene unclear. The V gene lost 5 bases and the J gene lost 4 bases, with 6 bases spanning the gap. This CDR3 contains 12 residues. CDR3 DNA sequence: TGTGCCAGCAGTCGGGGTAATCAGCCCCAGCATTTT. Its translation: CASSRGNQPQHF.

Regarding this clone: At one of its ends the junction is not consistent with the germline gene, which may arise from a read error. V is TRBV11-2 and J is TRBJ1-1; 10 bases agree with TRBD1. Germline-derived CDR1 and CDR2 are SGHAT and FQNNGV. This CDR3 is 17 amino acids long. CDR3 in DNA: TGTGCCAGCAGCTCGTCCCGTGACAGGGGGCCGGGCACTGAAGCTTCCTTT. Translated, it gives CASSSSRDRGPGTEASF. The variable domain in full, completed from reference TRBV11-2 and TRBJ1-1, reads EAGVAQSPRYKIIEKRQSVAFWCNPISGHATLYWYQQILGQGPKLLIQFQNNGVVDDSQLPKDRFSAERLKGVDSTLKIQPAKLEDSAVYLCASSSSRDRGPGTEASFGQGTRLTVV.

Judged by abundance, this clone is medium-sized. V gene TRBV6-1 combines with J gene TRBJ2-7; D is undetermined. Germline CDR1 MNHNS, CDR2 SASEGT. The CDR3 totals 13 residues. The ends were cut back, 7 bases at V and 2 bases at J, with 12 bases in the middle. This CDR3 is CASTPGTTYEQYF. The CDR3 nucleotides are TGTGCCAGCACCCCAGGCACAACCTACGAGCAGTACTTC.

This clone has ten or more counts. This chain links TRBV7-8 with TRBJ1-2; TRBD1 aligns across 9 bases. J lost 0 bases, V lost 4 bases, and 9 bases had no gene match. Germline CDR1 and CDR2: SGHVS and FQNEAQ. The CDR3 sequence is 17 residues long. CDR3 residues: CASSSLLQGAPNYGYTF. CDR3 in DNA: TGTGCCAGCAGCTCACTACTACAGGGGGCACCTAACTATGGCTACACCTTC.

This clone came up a few times. This may come from a read error, since a much larger clone is one base off. This rearrangement joins TRBV4-1 to TRBJ1-4, with D maybe TRBD1 (6 bases). This CDR3 contains 14 residues. V was trimmed by 4 bases and J by 8 bases, leaving 14 bases between them. In germline, CDR1 is MGHRA, CDR2 YSYEKL. The CDR3 loop is CASSRQVRGEKLFF. The CDR3 DNA reads TGCGCCAGCAGCCGACAGGTGCGGGGGGAAAAACTGTTTTTT.

This clone occurred many times. The genes are TRBV28 and TRBJ2-1, with D maybe TRBD2 (5 bases). Germline CDR1 and CDR2: MDHEN and SYDVKM. The CDR3 covers 14 residues. Trimming shortened V by 7 bases and J by 4 bases, and 14 bases separated the two germline ends. CDR3 in amino acids: CASTSPVAYNEQFF. The CDR3 DNA follows: TGTGCCAGCACCTCCCCGGTAGCGTACAATGAGCAGTTCTTC.

This clone was counted ten times or more. The genes are TRBV7-2 and TRBJ1-5, with D perhaps matching TRBD1 (5 bases). The germline V gene encodes CDR1 SGHTA and CDR2 FQGNSA. V lost 7 bases and J lost 2, with 9 bases in between. The CDR3 contains 13 residues. The CDR3 protein is CASTPTGNQPQHF. The DNA of the CDR3 is TGTGCCAGCACCCCGACAGGCAATCAGCCCCAGCATTTT.

CDR3 nucleotides: TGTGCCAGTAGTATGCTCAGAGGGGGGGGCTCTGGAAACACCATATATTTT. Its protein is CASSMLRGGGSGNTIYF. The chain is built from TRBV19 and TRBJ1-3; D perhaps matches TRBD1 (6 bases). Germline-derived CDR1 and CDR2 are LNHDA and SQIVND (reference sequence). Deletions cut 3 bases from V and 0 bases from J, with 15 bases between. The CDR3 loop spans 17 amino acids.

In its sample, this clone was seen many times. The rearrangement uses TRBV3-1 and TRBJ2-5; TRBD1 agrees at 10 bases. Germline CDR1 is LGHDT and CDR2 is YNNKEL (reference sequence). Trimming cost V 3 bases and J 5 bases; bases outside gene matches: 12. The CDR3 is 17 amino acids. The CDR3 here is CASSHTAGQGSRETQYF. The CDR3 coding sequence is TGTGCCAGCAGCCACACTGCGGGACAGGGGTCACGGGAGACCCAGTACTTC.

In its sample, this clone is large. The chain is built from TRBV2 and TRBJ2-7; no reliable D call. V dropped 3 bases and J dropped 6 bases, with 18 bases sitting between them. Germline lookup yields CDR1 SNHLY and CDR2 FYNNEI. The CDR3 runs to 15 residues. The CDR3 protein is CASSDGRVLPGEQYF. CDR3 nucleotide sequence: TGTGCCAGCAGTGACGGAAGGGTCCTCCCGGGCGAGCAGTACTTC.

This clone was seen repeatedly, ten times or more. J is TRBJ2-3 and V is TRBV29-1, with D unclear. Trimming pared 4 bases from V and 0 bases from J, leaving 5 bases between. Germline CDR1 SQVTM, CDR2 ANQGSEA. There are 12 residues in the CDR3. The CDR3 coding sequence is TGCAGCGTTGCTCCTAGCACAGATACGCAGTATTTT. Protein sequence: CSVAPSTDTQYF.

The table lists this clone with many counts. The chain employs TRBV14 and TRBJ1-1; D remains ambiguous. The CDR3 contains 14 residues. The V gene's germline CDR1 is SGHDN and CDR2 FVKESK. The V end was cut by 1 base, the J end by 7 bases, with 13 bases between. CDR3 in DNA: TGTGCCAGCAGCCAAGGTCTTTTGTTTGGTGAAGCTTTCTTT. This gives the protein CASSQGLLFGEAFF.

As to this clone: At one boundary the junction diverges from the germline segment, which might be a read error. CDR3 sequence: CASSYSGLVQGSGYSF. The CDR3 DNA reads as TGTGCCAGCAGTTACTCTGGCTTGGTTCAGGGGTCCGGATACAGCTTC. The V and J genes are TRBV11-2 and TRBJ1-2; D may be TRBD1 (6 bases). This CDR3 region has 16 residues. The V gene's germline CDR1 is SGHAT and CDR2 FQNNGV.

At least ten counts were recorded for this clone. The chain recombines TRBV27 with TRBJ1-2, with TRBD1 matching over 7 bases. The CDR3 consists of 16 residues. V lost 3 bases to trimming and J lost 6 bases; unmatched junction nucleotides: 13. CDR1 and CDR2 (germline): MNHEY, SMNVEV (reference sequence). For the CDR3, the DNA is TGTGCCAGCAGTTTTGCCTCGGGGCAGGGGGTACATGGCTACACCTTC. It encodes CASSFASGQGVHGYTF.

This clone occurred many times. This sequence joins TRBV6-1 and TRBJ2-2; 8 nucleotides agree with TRBD1. CDR1 MNHNS and CDR2 SASEGT come from the germline V gene. The CDR3 covers 15 residues. V lost 6 bases and J lost 6; bases outside the gene matches: 9. CDR3 DNA sequence: TGTGCCAGCAGCCTTGGGACAGGTGGGGCCGGGGAGCTGTTTTTT. It yields the protein CASSLGTGGAGELFF.

This clone occurred many times. This chain connects TRBV7-2 to TRBJ2-7; 9 bases agree with TRBD2. Unmatched junction bases numbered 7, after V lost 1 base and J lost 6 bases. The CDR3 has 15 residues. CDR1 and CDR2 (germline): SGHTA, FQGNSA. The CDR3 DNA is TGTGCCAGCAGCTTAGTTAGCGGGAGCCAGGGCGAGCAGTACTTC. This translates into CASSLVSGSQGEQYF.

This clone was seen at least ten times. This chain links TRBV20-1 with TRBJ1-3; D is undetermined. The ends were cut back, 5 bases at V and 1 base at J, with 12 bases in the middle. The germline V gene has CDR1 DFQATT and CDR2 SNEGSKA (reference sequence). This CDR3 comprises 14 residues. The CDR3 region is CSAPKEVSGNTIYF. DNA for the CDR3: TGCAGTGCTCCAAAGGAAGTTTCTGGAAACACCATATATTTT.

Points on this clone: This may be a read error, as it is one base from a much larger clone. The rearrangement links TRBV7-3 to TRBJ2-5; 14 bases map to TRBD2. The CDR3 contains 16 residues. Per germline, CDR1 SGHTA and CDR2 FQGTGA. CDR3 sequence: CASSLRLAGGAETKYF. The DNA for the CDR3 is TGTGCCAGCAGCCTCAGACTAGCGGGAGGGGCAGAGACCAAGTACTTC.

The rearrangement uses TRBV7-3 and TRBJ1-2; TRBD1 matches 7 bases. J lost 3 bases, V lost 3 bases, and 4 bases had no gene match. Germline CDR1 SGHTA, CDR2 FQGTGA. This CDR3 is built from 14 residues. CDR3: CASSFAQGDYGYTF. CDR3 in DNA: TGTGCCAGCAGCTTCGCTCAGGGGGACTATGGCTACACCTTC.